This T cell receptor beta chain appears in the sequencing data of a study of CD8 T cells in ankylosing spondylitis. Findings of the study overall: Several highly homologous variants made up a TCR beta motif, and this motif appeared characteristic of ankylosing spondylitis blood. Within matched ankylosing spondylitis synovial fluid, disease-linked clones were reportedly significantly enriched. Some motif variants had been reported before (in reactive arthritis synovial fluid and blood). A CD8+ phenotype characterized the disease-linked clones, which were relatively rare in peripheral blood.

Quantitative molecular-barcoded 5'-RACE generated the TCR beta libraries. One entry per CDR3 protein results from TCRdb running MiXCR on the 5' RACE reads. The sample has fewer than 400,000 distinct CDR3 sequences; less than 10% are singletons. With respect to this clonotype: Its antigen is unknown. Sequence at one end of the junction differs from germline and may be a read error.

Germline V gene sequence: CDR1 SGHTA, CDR2 FQGNSA. The CDR3 runs to 15 residues. The rearrangement uses TRBV7-2 and TRBJ1-2, with a weak D call TRBD1 (6 bases). This TCR derives from a male donor with ankylosing spondylitis. The specimen was blood, either unsorted or a sorted T cell fraction (not recorded which). In DNA, the CDR3 is TGTGCCTGCAGCTTAGACGGGGGGCAAGGCTATGGCTACACCTTC. Protein sequence: CACSLDGGQGYGYTF.